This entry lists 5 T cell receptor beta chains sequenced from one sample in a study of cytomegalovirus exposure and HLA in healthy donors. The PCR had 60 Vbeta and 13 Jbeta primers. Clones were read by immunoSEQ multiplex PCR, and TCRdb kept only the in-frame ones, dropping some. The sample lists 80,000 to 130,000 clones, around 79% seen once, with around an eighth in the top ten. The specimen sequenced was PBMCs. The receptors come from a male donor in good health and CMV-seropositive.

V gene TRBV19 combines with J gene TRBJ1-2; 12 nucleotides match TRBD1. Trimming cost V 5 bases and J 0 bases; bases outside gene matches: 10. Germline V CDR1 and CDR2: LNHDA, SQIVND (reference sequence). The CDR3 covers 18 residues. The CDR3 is CASSLQGTGGDSNYGYTF. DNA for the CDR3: TGTGCCAGTAGTTTACAAGGGACAGGGGGCGATTCTAACTATGGCTACACCTTC.

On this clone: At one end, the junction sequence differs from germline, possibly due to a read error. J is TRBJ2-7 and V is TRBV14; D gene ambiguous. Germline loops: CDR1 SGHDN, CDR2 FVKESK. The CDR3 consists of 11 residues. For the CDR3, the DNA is TGTGCCAGCAGCCAAGGGCCGGAGCGGTACTTC. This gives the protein CASSQGPERYF.

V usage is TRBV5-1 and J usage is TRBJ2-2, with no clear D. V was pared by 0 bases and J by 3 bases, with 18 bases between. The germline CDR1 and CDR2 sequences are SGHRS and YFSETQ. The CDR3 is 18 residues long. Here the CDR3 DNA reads TGCGCCAGCAGCTTGGCCGCATCGTTTGTCCGGGACACCGGGGAGCTGTTTTTT. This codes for CASSLAASFVRDTGELFF.

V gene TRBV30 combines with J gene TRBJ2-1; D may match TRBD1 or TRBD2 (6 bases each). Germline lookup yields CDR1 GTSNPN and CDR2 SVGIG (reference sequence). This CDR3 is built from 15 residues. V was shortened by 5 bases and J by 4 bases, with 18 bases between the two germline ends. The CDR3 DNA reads TGTGCCTGGGGTGGGGGGACAAGCTATTACAATGAGCAGTTCTTC. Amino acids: CAWGGGTSYYNEQFF.

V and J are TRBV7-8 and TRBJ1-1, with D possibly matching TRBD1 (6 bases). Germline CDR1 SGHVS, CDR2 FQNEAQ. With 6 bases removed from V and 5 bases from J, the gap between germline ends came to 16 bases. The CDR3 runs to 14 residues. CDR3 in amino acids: CASSGHRVGTEAFF. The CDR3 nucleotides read TGTGCCAGCAGTGGACACAGGGTAGGGACTGAAGCTTTCTTT.